A single sample is the source of the 15 T cell receptor beta chains below, sequenced in a study of CD8 T cells in Susac syndrome (dated by TCRdb to 2018 to 2020). The protocol used for the library was the immunoSEQ multiplex PCR assay. RNA was extracted with the RNeasy kit and 0.5 to 1 ug was reverse transcribed using random hexamers. TCRdb reran the public reads through fastp at Q25 and MiXCR, keeping productive beta chains. For every CDR3 protein sequence, its rows merge into one entry that carries the most common genes and DNA. Recorded for this sample are some 300,000 distinct CDR3 sequences; roughly 85% of them occurred a single time. 0.2% to 0.25% of the sample belongs to the ten largest clones. The sequenced material came from CD8+ T cells from PBMCs. These receptors all stem from a human donor with multiple sclerosis.

This chain joins TRBV5-8 and TRBJ2-7, with 11 bases identical to TRBD2. Per the germline V gene, CDR1 is SGHTS and CDR2 is YDEGEE. V was clipped by 3 bases and J by 5 bases; unmatched bases: 19. This CDR3 region has 19 residues. This chain's CDR3 is CASSWFMGTGILAGDEQYF. Here the CDR3 DNA reads TGTGCCAGCAGCTGGTTCATGGGGACAGGCATACTAGCGGGAGACGAGCAGTACTTC.

The table lists this clonotype with a count of one. The DNA of the CDR3 is TGTGCCAGCAGTTACTCAGGGACTATCTACAATGAGCAGTTCTTC. This sequence encodes CASSYSGTIYNEQFF. V and J are TRBV6-2 or TRBV6-3 and TRBJ2-1; 7 bases fit TRBD2. The V segment lost 0 bases and the J segment 3 bases; nucleotides outside the gene matches: 2. Germline V CDR1 and CDR2: MNHEY, SVGEGT. The CDR3 covers 15 residues.

The chain combines TRBV10-3 with TRBJ2-1; TRBD2 is a possible D gene (6 bases). V was clipped by 6 bases and J by 6 bases, with 9 bases between them. There are 12 residues in the CDR3. CDR1 is ENHRY, CDR2 SYGVKD, per germline. This CDR3 is CAIRGGSNEQFF. CDR3 nucleotides: TGTGCCATCAGGGGGGGATCCAATGAGCAGTTCTTC.

This chain joins TRBV4-3 and TRBJ2-2; D is unclear. V shed 4 bases and J shed 6 bases, with 21 bases lying between them. CDR1 and CDR2 from the germline V gene are LGHNA and YSLEER. There are 17 residues in the CDR3. The CDR3, as DNA: TGCGCCAGCAGCCCGGGTTATGAGTCAATGATAGCCGGGGAGCTGTTTTTT. Its protein product is CASSPGYESMIAGELFF.

This clonotype was observed a single time. The chain couples TRBV9 to TRBJ2-1; 14 positions agree with TRBD2. The V gene end was trimmed by 4 bases and the J gene end by 0 bases; junction bases not matched to a gene: 9. The CDR3 length is 19 residues. Germline V lookup: CDR1 SGDLS, CDR2 YYNGEE. CDR3 DNA sequence: TGTGCCAGCAGCAACCCGGGACTAGCGGGAGCCCTCTCCTACAATGAGCAGTTCTTC. Translated, it gives CASSNPGLAGALSYNEQFF.

This chain joins TRBV5-5 and TRBJ1-1; D is unclear. V gave up 3 bases and J gave up 7 bases, with 10 bases separating them. There are 12 residues in the CDR3. Germline values: CDR1 SGHKS, CDR2 YYEKEE (reference sequence). CDR3 region: CASSSASYEAFF. CDR3 DNA sequence: TGTGCCAGCAGCTCCGCATCTTATGAAGCTTTCTTT.

This clonotype was found once. This chain links TRBV13 with TRBJ1-2; TRBD1 agrees at 7 bases. CDR1 and CDR2 (germline): PRHDT, FYEKMQ (reference sequence). This CDR3 contains 15 residues. V was pared by 6 bases and J by 4 bases, with 11 bases of the junction left unmatched. The CDR3 region has the DNA TGTGCCAGCAGTTACCAGGGGGACAGCAGCTATGGCTACACCTTC. Encoded protein: CASSYQGDSSYGYTF.

The chain carries TRBV5-1 and TRBJ2-3; D possibly corresponds to TRBD2 (6 bases). Looked up from germline, CDR1 is SGHRS and CDR2 is YFSETQ. Deletions cut 0 bases from V and 5 bases from J, with 10 bases between. This CDR3 spans 14 amino acids. The chain's CDR3 is CASSLDRGGDTQYF. CDR3 bases: TGCGCCAGCAGCTTGGATCGGGGAGGAGATACGCAGTATTTT. Full variable domain (missing parts from reference TRBV5-1 and TRBJ2-3): KAGVTQTPRYLIKTRGQQVTLSCSPISGHRSVSWYQQTPGQGLQFLFEYFSETQRNKGNFPGRFSGRQFSNSRSEMNVSTLELGDSALYLCASSLDRGGDTQYFGPGTRLTVL.

CDR3 nucleotide sequence: TGTGCCAGTAGTACCGGGACTAGCGGGAGGGGGAATGAGCAGTTCTTC. Encoded protein: CASSTGTSGRGNEQFF. V usage is TRBV19 and J usage is TRBJ2-1; TRBD2 agrees at 16 bases. Looked up from germline, CDR1 is LNHDA and CDR2 is SQIVND (reference sequence). V lost 4 bases to trimming and J lost 7 bases; unmatched junction nucleotides: 4. The length of the CDR3 is 16 residues.

The rearrangement links TRBV13 to TRBJ2-7; maybe TRBD1 (5 bases). Trimming removed 5 bases from V and 3 bases from J, with 17 bases in between. Germline V gene data show CDR1 as PRHDT and CDR2 as FYEKMQ (reference sequence). The CDR3 sequence is 15 residues long. The CDR3, as DNA: TGTGCCAGCAGCCTTGGTGAGATGGGGCTCTACGAGCAGTACTTC. It yields the protein CASSLGEMGLYEQYF.

J is TRBJ2-7 and V is TRBV9; a possible D gene is TRBD1 (5 bases). Germline CDR1 reads SGDLS; CDR2 reads YYNGEE. The CDR3 extends over 12 amino acids. Trimming removed 9 bases from V and 3 bases from J, with 13 bases in between. The CDR3 here is CATQGSSYEQYF. The CDR3 region has the DNA TGTGCCACGCAGGGATCCAGCTACGAGCAGTACTTC.

This clonotype was seen a single time. This chain joins TRBV25-1 and TRBJ2-7; perhaps TRBD2 as D (6 bases). The CDR3 is 14 amino acids. Germline V gives CDR1 MGHDK, CDR2 SYGVNS. Trimming shortened V by 2 bases and J by 4 bases, and 12 bases separated the two germline ends. The CDR3 sequence is CASSEQNRGYEQYF. For the CDR3, the DNA is TGTGCCAGCAGTGAACAAAACCGGGGGTACGAGCAGTACTTC.

This chain connects TRBV19 to TRBJ1-2; possible D gene TRBD1, 6 bases. The germline gives CDR1 LNHDA, CDR2 SQIVND (reference sequence). Trimming stripped 5 bases from V and 6 bases from J, with 13 bases between. The CDR3 extends over 13 amino acids. CDR3 protein: CASSVTGWDGYTF. The CDR3 region has the DNA TGTGCCAGTAGTGTGACAGGATGGGATGGCTACACCTTC.

The V gene is TRBV6-2 or TRBV6-3, the J gene TRBJ2-5; perhaps D is TRBD1 or TRBD2 (5 bases each). The V gene's germline CDR1 is MNHEY and CDR2 SVGEGT. The CDR3 runs to 15 residues. Deletions cut 0 bases from V and 5 bases from J, with 13 bases between. The CDR3 DNA reads TGTGCCAGCAGTTACTCACTACGAGGGGAGGAGACCCAGTACTTC. Residues: CASSYSLRGEETQYF.

In the case of this clonotype: The conserved phenylalanine or tryptophan is not found at the CDR3 terminus, so this likely reflects a read error. It is unclear where the CDR3 begins or ends on the DNA, so no DNA is shown, and the CDR3 is as TCRdb lists it. This CDR3 reads CASSYRWSEQFL. The chain joins TRBV7-9 to TRBJ2-1. Inclusive of both ends, the CDR3 amounts to 12 amino acids. Germline CDR1 is SEHNR and CDR2 is FQNEAQ (reference sequence).